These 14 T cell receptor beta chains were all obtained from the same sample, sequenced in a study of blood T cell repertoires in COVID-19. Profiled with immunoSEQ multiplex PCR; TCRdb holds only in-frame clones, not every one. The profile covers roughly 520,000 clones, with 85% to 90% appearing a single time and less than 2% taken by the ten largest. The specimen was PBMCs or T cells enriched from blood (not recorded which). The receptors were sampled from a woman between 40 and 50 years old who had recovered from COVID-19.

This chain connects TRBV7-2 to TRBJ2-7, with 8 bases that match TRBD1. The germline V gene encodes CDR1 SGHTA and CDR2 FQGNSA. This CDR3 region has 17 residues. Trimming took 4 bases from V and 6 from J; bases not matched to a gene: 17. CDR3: CASSSYRGTGSLAEQYF. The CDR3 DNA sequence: TGTGCCAGCAGCTCCTACCGTGGGACAGGCTCCTTGGCCGAGCAGTACTTC.

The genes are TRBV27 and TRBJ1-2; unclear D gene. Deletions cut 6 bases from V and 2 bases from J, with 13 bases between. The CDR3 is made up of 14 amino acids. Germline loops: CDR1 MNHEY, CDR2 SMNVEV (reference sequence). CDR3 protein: CASSPEQPNYGYTF. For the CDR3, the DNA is TGTGCCAGCAGCCCGGAGCAGCCCAACTATGGCTACACCTTC.

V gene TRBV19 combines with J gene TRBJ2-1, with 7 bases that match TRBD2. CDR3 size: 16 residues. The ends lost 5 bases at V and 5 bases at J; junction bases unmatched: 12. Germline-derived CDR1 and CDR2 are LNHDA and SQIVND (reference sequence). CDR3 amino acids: CASSFYVGDYNNEQFF. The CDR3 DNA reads TGTGCCAGTAGTTTTTATGTTGGGGACTACAACAATGAGCAGTTCTTC.

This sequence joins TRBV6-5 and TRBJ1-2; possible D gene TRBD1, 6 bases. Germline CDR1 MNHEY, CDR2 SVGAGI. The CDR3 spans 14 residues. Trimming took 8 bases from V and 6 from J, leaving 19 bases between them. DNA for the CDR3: TGTGCCAGCGGGAGGGCAGGGGAGGAGAATGGCTACACCTTC. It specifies CASGRAGEENGYTF.

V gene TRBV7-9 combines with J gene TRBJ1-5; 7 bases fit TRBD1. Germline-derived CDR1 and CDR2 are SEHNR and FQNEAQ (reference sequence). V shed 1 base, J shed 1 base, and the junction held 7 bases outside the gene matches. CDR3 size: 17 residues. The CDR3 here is CASSLGVGQASNQPQHF. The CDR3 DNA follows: TGTGCCAGCAGCTTAGGGGTCGGACAGGCCAGCAATCAGCCCCAGCATTTT.

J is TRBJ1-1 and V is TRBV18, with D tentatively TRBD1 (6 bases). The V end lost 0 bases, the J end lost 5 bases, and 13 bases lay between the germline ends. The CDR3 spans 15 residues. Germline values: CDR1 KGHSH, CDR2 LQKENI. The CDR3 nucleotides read TGTGCCAGCTCACCACCGGCGGGGGGCGGGACTGAAGCTTTCTTT. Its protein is CASSPPAGGGTEAFF.

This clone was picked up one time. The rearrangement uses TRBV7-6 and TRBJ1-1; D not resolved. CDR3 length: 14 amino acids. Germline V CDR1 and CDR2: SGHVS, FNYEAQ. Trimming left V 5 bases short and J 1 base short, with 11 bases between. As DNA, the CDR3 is TGTGCCAGCAGCATCCCCGGGAAGAACACTGAAGCTTTCTTT. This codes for CASSIPGKNTEAFF.

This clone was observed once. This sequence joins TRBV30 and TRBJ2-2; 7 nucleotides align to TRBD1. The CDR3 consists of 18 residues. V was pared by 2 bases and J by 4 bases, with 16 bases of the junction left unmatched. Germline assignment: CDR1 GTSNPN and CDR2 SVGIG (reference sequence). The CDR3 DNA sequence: TGTGCCTGGAGTATCATTCGACAGGGCATAAGTCTCACCGGGGAGCTGTTTTTT. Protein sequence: CAWSIIRQGISLTGELFF.

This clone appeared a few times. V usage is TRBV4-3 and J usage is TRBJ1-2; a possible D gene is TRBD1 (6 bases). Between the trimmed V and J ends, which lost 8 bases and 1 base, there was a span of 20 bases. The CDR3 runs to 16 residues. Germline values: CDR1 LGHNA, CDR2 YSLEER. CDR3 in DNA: TGCGCCAGCGGACAACGAGGACAGAATATTAACTATGGCTACACCTTC. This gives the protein CASGQRGQNINYGYTF.

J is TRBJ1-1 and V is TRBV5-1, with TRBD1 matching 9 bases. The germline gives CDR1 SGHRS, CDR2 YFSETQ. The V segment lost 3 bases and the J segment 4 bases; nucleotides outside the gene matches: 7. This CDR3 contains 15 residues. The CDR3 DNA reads TGCGCCAGCAGCTGGGGGACAGGGTTTCCCACTGAAGCTTTCTTT. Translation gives CASSWGTGFPTEAFF.

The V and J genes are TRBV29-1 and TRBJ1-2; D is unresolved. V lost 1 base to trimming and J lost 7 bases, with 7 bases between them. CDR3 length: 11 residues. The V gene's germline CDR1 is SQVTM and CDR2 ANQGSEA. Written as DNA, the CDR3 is TGCAGCGTTGAAGGGGCCGGTGGCTACACCTTC. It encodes CSVEGAGGYTF. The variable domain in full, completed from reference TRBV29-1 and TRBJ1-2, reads SAVISQKPSRDICQRGTSLTIQCQVDSQVTMMFWYRQQPGQSLTLIATANQGSEATYESGFVIDKFPISRPNLTFSTLTVSNMSPEDSSIYLCSVEGAGGYTFGSGTRLTVV.

The CDR3 DNA follows: TGCGCCAGCAGCGACAGGGCCCAAACTGAAGCTTTCTTT. Translated, it gives CASSDRAQTEAFF. V and J are TRBV5-1 and TRBJ1-1; TRBD1 matches at 7 bases. The V gene's germline CDR1 is SGHRS and CDR2 YFSETQ. J was trimmed by 5 bases and V by 4 bases; bases with no gene match: 5. The CDR3 contains 13 residues.

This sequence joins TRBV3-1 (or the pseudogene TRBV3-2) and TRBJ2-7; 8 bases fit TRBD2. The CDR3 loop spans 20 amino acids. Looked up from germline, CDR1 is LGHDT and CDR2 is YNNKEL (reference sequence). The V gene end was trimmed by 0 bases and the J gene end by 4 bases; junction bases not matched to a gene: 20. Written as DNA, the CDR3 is TGTGCCAGCAGCCAAGAGGGGTACGGGAGGGCCAGGGTCGAGTTGTACGAGCAGTACTTC. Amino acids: CASSQEGYGRARVELYEQYF.

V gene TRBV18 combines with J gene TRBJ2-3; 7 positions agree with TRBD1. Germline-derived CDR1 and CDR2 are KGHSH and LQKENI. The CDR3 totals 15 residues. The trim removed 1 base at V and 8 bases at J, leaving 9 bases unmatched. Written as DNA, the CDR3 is TGTGCCAGCTCACCACGTACAGGGGAAAAGGGTACGCAGTATTTT. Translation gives CASSPRTGEKGTQYF.